This T cell receptor (beta chain) was identified during a study of blood T cell repertoires in COVID-19. Overall study: PBMCs, B-cell-depleted T cells, or T cells were the source of the cDNA or gDNA that made up the material.

Trimming shortened V by 4 bases and J by 9 bases, and 15 bases separated the two germline ends. Germline lookup yields CDR1 LGHDT and CDR2 YNNKEL (reference sequence). This CDR3 is built from 13 residues. Original methodology: Amplification with reference gene primers provided the estimates of nucleated cell counts. The repertoire was sequenced with immunoSEQ multiplex PCR; TCRdb's copy has only in-frame clones and lacks some. That table furnishes V, J and clone size, whereas the DNA furnished D and trimming. The repertoire holds fewer than 250,000 clones, with around 80% as singletons. This clonotype was obtained from a man aged 50 or older with active or convalescent COVID-19. The rearrangement uses TRBV3-1 (or the pseudogene TRBV3-2) and TRBJ2-5; D remains unclear. Sequencing was done on a sample of peripheral blood. CDR3 sequence: CASSRVAGKSQYF. CDR3 nucleotides: TGTGCCAGCAGCCGAGTGGCAGGAAAGTCCCAGTACTTC.